This T cell receptor beta chain was documented in a study of control samples from healthy donors and cancer patients. This clone came up a few times. Sequenced by immunoSEQ multiplex PCR; TCRdb stores in-frame clones only, minus some. The table lists just over 80,000 clones, under 90% of them singletons. The CDR3 consists of 14 residues. The chain joins TRBV7-5 to TRBJ1-5; no DNA check was done on the table's D call, TRBD1. TRBV7-5 is deemed a pseudogene. Sequencing was performed on blood. The origin of this receptor is a man aged 50-60 years in good health. CDR3 protein: CARPNDSSNQPQHF. The CDR3 DNA sequence: TGTGCCAGACCCAACGACAGCTCCAATCAGCCCCAGCATTTT.